A selection of T cell receptor beta chains follows, all from one sample in a study of control samples from healthy donors and cancer patients. Profiling relied on immunoSEQ multiplex PCR, and the TCRdb table lists in-frame clones only, not all of them. The sample yields 75,000 to 100,000 clones, just under 95% seen once. Source material: blood. The source of these receptors is a human donor in good health. The donor label of this sample is uncertain. The conserved cysteine and the conserved F or W are not part of the CDR3 here.

v_call cdr3_length cdr3_aa
TRBV29-1 9 SVEMGTEAF
TRBV29-1 14 SVGLAGVGSTDTQY
TRBV19 12 ASSPAVTSRSLH
TRBV4-2 12 ASSRGRNTGELF
TRBV5-1 13 ASFETGGIYTEAF
TRBV5-1 13 ASSSGLAGTGELF
TRBV28 8 ASIDSPLH
TRBV10-1 11 ASSKTPPGELF
TRBV30 11 AWTAGGDQPQH
TRBV19 10 ASSIYLDGYT
TRBV19 12 ASSIKGSYNEQF
TRBV30 11 AWSGTGGEKLF
TRBV29-1 14 SVWGDPSTNNYGYT
TRBV12-5 14 ASGLGLTGANQPQH
TRBV25-1 15 ASSEGFRGSSNYGYT
TRBV2 15 ASREGAIVPFNYGYT